This T cell receptor (beta chain) was captured by sequencing in a study of response to subunit inactivated influenza vaccine. General study findings and limits: Each seasonal influenza vaccination, the authors suggested, recruits few new T cells.

As to this clonotype: As yet, its antigen is unknown.

TCRdb analysed the RT-PCR reads with MiXCR anew, one entry per CDR3 protein. Of 150,000 to 200,000 distinct CDR3 sequences in the sample, around 10% were seen once. Trimming removed 2 bases from V and 7 bases from J; junction bases left unmatched: 3. This CDR3 comprises 15 residues. Germline CDR1 MNHEY, CDR2 SMNVEV (reference sequence). The source is a man aged 50 to 69 who received an inactivated influenza vaccine. J is TRBJ1-6 and V is TRBV27, with TRBD1 matching over 9 bases. Specimen: CD8+ T cells sorted from PBMCs, collected around 2 years after vaccination. The CDR3, as DNA: TGTGCCAGCAGTTTAGCACAGGGGGCAAATTCACCCCTCCACTTT. Its protein product is CASSLAQGANSPLHF.